Reported below is one TCR beta chain. What it binds is unknown. The data originate from a study of T cell responses to AZD1222 COVID-19 vaccine. The study pooled second doses at about 4 or about 12 weeks. Notes on the study in general: Scientists sampled the repertoires only once the peak T cell response had passed. Of the AZD1222 recipients, only six or seven were seropositive at baseline. The sample set comprised mostly white British donors with more females, and clonal diversity was possibly underestimated.

This CDR3 is 14 amino acids long. Germline CDR1 is LNHNV and CDR2 is YYDKDF (reference sequence). Germline trimming cut 4 bases from V and 9 bases from J; bases unmatched to any gene: 6. TCRdb's copy holds only in-frame clones and misses some; the assay was immunoSEQ multiplex PCR. Of some 94,000 clones in the sample, approximately 90% were seen once. The chain is built from TRBV15 and TRBJ1-6, with 7 bases matching TRBD1. The receptor was isolated from an adult who received the AZD1222 COVID-19 vaccine. The sample was peripheral blood, taken 28 days after the second AZD1222 dose. CDR3 nucleotide sequence: TGTGCCACCAGCAAAGACAGGGACGCTTCACCCCTCCACTTT. The encoded protein is CATSKDRDASPLHF.